The next 29 T cell receptor beta chains were all read from a single sample in a study of blood T cell repertoires in COVID-19. Method: immunoSEQ multiplex PCR; TCRdb's copy keeps in-frame clones and lacks some. This table has approximately 98,000 clones, approximately 88% appearing once. The sample was peripheral blood. The receptors stem from a human donor in a cohort sampled during active COVID-19.

The V call is TRBV5-1, the J call TRBJ2-5; 9 bases are shared with TRBD1. This CDR3 has 15 amino acids. V was pared by 0 bases and J by 4 bases, with 4 bases of the junction left unmatched. Germline-derived CDR1 and CDR2 are SGHRS and YFSETQ. The CDR3 region is CASSLGTGVRETQYF. CDR3 DNA: TGCGCCAGCAGCTTGGGGACAGGGGTTAGAGAGACCCAGTACTTC.

V and J are TRBV2 and TRBJ2-7; possible D gene TRBD1, 5 bases. The CDR3 spans 13 residues. Germline V gene sequence: CDR1 SNHLY, CDR2 FYNNEI. V was cut by 1 base and J by 7 bases, with 11 bases left in between. The CDR3 nucleotides read TGTGCCAGCAGTGAAGTGGTGAAGGGGGAGCAGTACTTC. Protein product: CASSEVVKGEQYF.

The chain carries TRBV20-1 and TRBJ2-7; maybe TRBD2 (5 bases). The CDR3 covers 11 residues. Germline loops: CDR1 DFQATT, CDR2 SNEGSKA (reference sequence). V was pared by 3 bases and J by 6 bases, with 9 bases between. The chain's CDR3 is CSARKGSEQYF. The CDR3 region has the DNA TGCAGTGCTAGGAAAGGGAGCGAGCAGTACTTC.

This clone was detected only once. This chain links TRBV7-8 with TRBJ1-3, with 7 bases identical to TRBD1. Trimming took 4 bases from V and 4 from J; bases not matched to a gene: 4. This CDR3 is 14 amino acids long. Germline CDR1 SGHVS, CDR2 FQNEAQ. The CDR3 loop is CASSSPDRGNTIYF. CDR3 nucleotides: TGTGCCAGCAGCTCACCGGACAGGGGAAACACCATATATTTT.

V usage is TRBV6-2 or TRBV6-3 and J usage is TRBJ2-4; 8 bases map to TRBD1. V lost 0 bases, J lost 1 base, and 2 bases stayed unmatched. This CDR3 contains 16 residues. Germline V lookup: CDR1 MNHEY, CDR2 SVGEGT. The CDR3 nucleotides are TGTGCCAGCAGTTACTCGACAGGGGATGCCAAAAACATTCAGTACTTC. Encoded protein: CASSYSTGDAKNIQYF.

The chain uses TRBV7-2 and TRBJ2-1; a possible D gene is TRBD2 (6 bases). This CDR3 comprises 16 residues. V was trimmed by 4 bases and J by 1 base, leaving 14 bases between them. Per the germline V gene, CDR1 is SGHTA and CDR2 is FQGNSA. The CDR3 bases are TGTGCCAGCAGCTCCGGGACTGGAATTTCCTACAATGAGCAGTTCTTC. This sequence encodes CASSSGTGISYNEQFF.

V and J are TRBV27 and TRBJ1-2; TRBD1 matches 7 bases. Per germline, CDR1 MNHEY and CDR2 SMNVEV (reference sequence). The CDR3 has 14 amino acids. The trim removed 4 bases at V and 1 base at J, leaving 3 bases unmatched. CDR3 DNA: TGTGCCAGCAGTTCGACAGGGCTTAACTATGGCTACACCTTC. Its translation is CASSSTGLNYGYTF.

This sequence joins TRBV14 and TRBJ1-1; TRBD1 aligns across 7 bases. J gave up 4 bases and V 5 bases, and 4 bases lay outside the gene matches. Germline V gives CDR1 SGHDN, CDR2 FVKESK. The CDR3 extends over 13 amino acids. This chain's CDR3 is CASSTTGITEAFF. The CDR3 nucleotides read TGTGCCAGCAGCACGACAGGGATCACTGAAGCTTTCTTT.

The chain is built from TRBV5-1 and TRBJ2-7, with a possible D match to TRBD1 (6 bases). The CDR3 extends over 14 amino acids. The germline V gene encodes CDR1 SGHRS and CDR2 YFSETQ. V was cut by 4 bases and J by 1 base, with 12 bases left in between. CDR3 sequence reads: CASSTDRSSYEQYF. The CDR3 nucleotides read TGCGCCAGCAGCACAGACAGGAGTTCCTACGAGCAGTACTTC.

The chain employs TRBV5-4 and TRBJ2-7; D possibly corresponds to TRBD2 (6 bases). The ends were cut back, 0 bases at V and 3 bases at J, with 10 bases in the middle. Looked up from germline, CDR1 is SGHNT and CDR2 is YYREEE (reference sequence). The CDR3 consists of 14 residues. The chain's CDR3 is CASSLAGGVYEQYF. The CDR3, as DNA: TGTGCCAGCAGCTTGGCCGGCGGGGTCTACGAGCAGTACTTC.

This chain joins TRBV18 and TRBJ1-1; 7 positions agree with TRBD1. The CDR3 contains 16 residues. Trimming took 0 bases from V and 4 from J; bases not matched to a gene: 8. Germline values: CDR1 KGHSH, CDR2 LQKENI. CDR3: CASSPPTAGGITEAFF. For the CDR3, the DNA is TGTGCCAGCTCACCACCTACGGCAGGGGGGATCACTGAAGCTTTCTTT. The full variable domain, in which reference TRBV18 and TRBJ1-1 provide the parts outside the CDR3, is NAGVMQNPRHLVRRRGQEARLRCSPMKGHSHVYWYRQLPEEGLKFMVYLQKENIIDESGMPKERFSAEFPKEGPSILRIQQVVRGDSAAYFCASSPPTAGGITEAFFGQGTRLTVV.

The J gene is TRBJ2-2, the V gene TRBV2; 7 bases line up with TRBD2. The CDR3 runs to 13 residues. V was clipped by 10 bases and J by 3 bases; unmatched bases: 5. Germline-derived CDR1 and CDR2 are SNHLY and FYNNEI. CDR3 sequence reads: CAMGGSYTGELFF. The CDR3, as DNA: TGTGCCATGGGGGGGTCTTACACCGGGGAGCTGTTTTTT.

V is TRBV29-1 and J is TRBJ1-2; a possible D gene is TRBD1 (6 bases). V was trimmed by 1 base and J by 0 bases, leaving 12 bases between them. Germline loops: CDR1 SQVTM, CDR2 ANQGSEA. CDR3 length: 15 residues. The CDR3 protein is CSVEGRGGSNYGYTF. The CDR3 DNA sequence: TGCAGCGTTGAAGGCAGGGGTGGTTCTAACTATGGCTACACCTTC. Full variable domain (outside the CDR3, taken from reference TRBV29-1 and TRBJ1-2): SAVISQKPSRDICQRGTSLTIQCQVDSQVTMMFWYRQQPGQSLTLIATANQGSEATYESGFVIDKFPISRPNLTFSTLTVSNMSPEDSSIYLCSVEGRGGSNYGYTFGSGTRLTVV.

This sequence joins TRBV10-3 and TRBJ2-1, with D maybe TRBD2 (6 bases). CDR1 is ENHRY and CDR2 is SYGVKD in the germline V gene. Trimming pared 3 bases from V and 8 bases from J, leaving 14 bases between. The CDR3 extends over 14 amino acids. In DNA form, the CDR3 reads TGTGCCATCAGTGACCCCGGGGACTTGGATGAGCAGTTCTTC. This translates into CAISDPGDLDEQFF.

The rearrangement uses TRBV3-1 (or the pseudogene TRBV3-2) and TRBJ2-7; D might be TRBD1 (5 bases). This CDR3 region has 12 residues. Germline CDR1 LGHDT, CDR2 YNNKEL (reference sequence). V lost 4 bases to trimming and J lost 3 bases, with 7 bases between them. CDR3 residues: CASSPDSYEQYF. DNA for the CDR3: TGTGCCAGCAGCCCCGACAGCTACGAGCAGTACTTC.

The gene calls are TRBV6-5 and TRBJ1-5, with TRBD1 as a possible D gene (6 bases). The CDR3 spans 16 residues. Germline V gives CDR1 MNHEY, CDR2 SVGAGI. Trimming removed 4 bases from V and 2 bases from J, with 15 bases in between. The DNA for the CDR3 is TGTGCCAGCAGTTCCCCTAGGGCAGGGGGCAATCAGCCCCAGCATTTT. Encoded protein: CASSSPRAGGNQPQHF.

The chain couples TRBV7-3 to TRBJ2-7, with 8 positions matching TRBD1. Trimming cost V 5 bases and J 3 bases; bases outside gene matches: 3. Germline V gene lookup returns CDR1 SGHTA and CDR2 FQGTGA. The length of the CDR3 is 13 residues. CDR3 bases: TGTGCCAGCAGCCAGGGGGCGTACTACGAGCAGTACTTC. Amino acid sequence: CASSQGAYYEQYF.

The chain carries TRBV27 and TRBJ2-7; weak D call: TRBD1 (6 bases). This CDR3 contains 15 residues. V lost 4 bases and J lost 2, with 15 bases in between. Germline V gene data show CDR1 as MNHEY and CDR2 as SMNVEV (reference sequence). The CDR3 loop is CASSYRGQLPYEQYF. CDR3 bases: TGTGCCAGCAGTTACCGGGGACAATTACCCTACGAGCAGTACTTC.

In DNA, the CDR3 is TGTGCCAGTAGTATATTGGGCGACACCGGGGAGCTGTTTTTT. Translated, it gives CASSILGDTGELFF. J is TRBJ2-2 and V is TRBV19; no clear D. With 2 bases removed from V and 3 bases from J, the gap between germline ends came to 7 bases. The germline gives CDR1 LNHDA, CDR2 SQIVND (reference sequence). The CDR3 is 14 residues long.

The chain joins TRBV5-6 to TRBJ2-2, with D uncertain. Germline V CDR1 and CDR2: SGHDT, YYEEEE. The ends were cut back, 4 bases at V and 0 bases at J, with 7 bases in the middle. The CDR3 loop spans 14 amino acids. The CDR3 nucleotides read TGTGCCAGCAGCCAACTAACGAACACCGGGGAGCTGTTTTTT. It encodes CASSQLTNTGELFF.

The V and J genes are TRBV10-1 and TRBJ2-3, with TRBD2 matching over 8 bases. The CDR3 is 17 residues long. V trimming: 0 bases; J trimming: 2 bases; junction bases outside the gene matches: 7. Germline lookup yields CDR1 WNHNN and CDR2 SYGVQD (reference sequence). The CDR3 reads CASSESISGRITDTQYF. DNA for the CDR3: TGCGCCAGCAGTGAGTCGATCAGCGGGAGAATCACAGATACGCAGTATTTT.

The chain has TRBV2 and TRBJ1-5; D gene uncertain. The V and J ends lost 6 bases and 0 bases respectively, with 9 bases between them. Germline CDR1 SNHLY, CDR2 FYNNEI. The CDR3 consists of 14 residues. The CDR3 bases are TGTGCCAGCAGCCAGACGGGTAGCAATCAGCCCCAGCATTTT. This codes for CASSQTGSNQPQHF.

Concerning this clone itself: The DNA is left out, because the CDR3 cannot be placed on it with certainty; the CDR3 is given as TCRdb lists it. The gene calls are TRBV10-1 and TRBJ1-1. Germline V gives CDR1 WNHNN, CDR2 SYGVQD (reference sequence). The CDR3 extends over 12 residues, inclusive of both ends. The CDR3 sequence is CASSSSNTEAFF.

V usage is TRBV5-6 and J usage is TRBJ2-5; 10 bases align to TRBD1. The CDR3 contains 14 residues. J gave up 2 bases and V 3 bases, and 1 base lay outside the gene matches. Germline values: CDR1 SGHDT, CDR2 YYEEEE. The CDR3 DNA follows: TGTGCCAGCAGCTGGGGACAGGGGCAAGAGACCCAGTACTTC. Residues: CASSWGQGQETQYF.

This clone was recorded a few times. The J gene is TRBJ2-2, the V gene TRBV7-3; 8 bases agree with TRBD2. The length of the CDR3 is 16 residues. The V and J ends lost 4 bases and 4 bases, in that order; junction bases with no gene match: 8. Germline values: CDR1 SGHTA, CDR2 FQGTGA. CDR3: CASSSFSGASTGELFF. Here the CDR3 DNA reads TGTGCCAGCAGCTCATTTAGCGGGGCTTCCACCGGGGAGCTGTTTTTT.

This chain joins TRBV30 and TRBJ1-4; 11 nucleotides match TRBD1. Germline CDR1 is GTSNPN and CDR2 is SVGIG (reference sequence). The CDR3 is made up of 17 amino acids. The trim removed 4 bases at V and 0 bases at J, leaving 7 bases unmatched. For the CDR3, the DNA is TGTGCCTGGATATCTTCGGGACAGGGGGCAACTAATGAAAAACTGTTTTTT. Translating gives CAWISSGQGATNEKLFF.

The rearrangement joins TRBV9 to TRBJ2-3; 7 bases align to TRBD2. This CDR3 region has 14 residues. From germline, CDR1 is SGDLS and CDR2 YYNGEE. The ends lost 0 bases at V and 3 bases at J; junction bases unmatched: 1. The CDR3 loop reads CASSVEGLTDTQYF. CDR3 bases: TGTGCCAGCAGCGTAGAGGGACTAACAGATACGCAGTATTTT.

V gene TRBV30 combines with J gene TRBJ2-1, with TRBD2 identical over 9 bases. Germline V lookup: CDR1 GTSNPN, CDR2 SVGIG (reference sequence). The length of the CDR3 is 15 residues. V was clipped by 4 bases and J by 2 bases; unmatched bases: 6. CDR3 DNA: TGTGCCTGGATTACGACTAGCGGAGCCTACAATGAGCAGTTCTTC. Residues: CAWITTSGAYNEQFF.

This rearrangement joins TRBV5-1 to TRBJ1-1; a possible D gene is TRBD1 (6 bases). CDR1 and CDR2 from the germline V gene are SGHRS and YFSETQ. The CDR3 consists of 16 residues. V lost 1 base to trimming and J lost 0 bases, with 13 bases between them. CDR3 amino acids: CASSLQGQLMNTEAFF. The CDR3 DNA sequence: TGCGCCAGCAGCTTGCAGGGGCAGTTGATGAACACTGAAGCTTTCTTT.